Presented here are 32 T cell receptor beta chains from one specimen sequenced in a study of early T cells in non-severe SARS-CoV-2 infection. TCRdb redid the calling of the 5' RACE reads with MiXCR, one entry per CDR3 protein. The sample holds 55,000 or so distinct CDR3 sequences, approximately 12% seen once. Material: whole blood. These TCRs come from an adult who was a healthcare worker with PCR-confirmed SARS-CoV-2 infection or an uninfected control (not recorded which).

The rearrangement joins TRBV2 to TRBJ1-4; TRBD1 matches 8 bases. With V trimmed by 7 bases and J by 8 bases, 9 bases remained unmatched. The CDR3 has 14 residues. Germline V gene lookup returns CDR1 SNHLY and CDR2 FYNNEI. CDR3 sequence: CASMLGTGGEKLFF. For the CDR3, the DNA is TGTGCCAGCATGTTGGGGACAGGAGGAGAAAAACTGTTTTTT.

This clonotype was seen only a few times. The V call is TRBV6-5, the J call TRBJ2-7; either TRBD1 or TRBD2 may supply D (5 bases each). This CDR3 has 14 residues. Germline V gives CDR1 MNHEY, CDR2 SVGAGI. V was shortened by 0 bases and J by 6 bases, with 12 bases between the two germline ends. Here the CDR3 DNA reads TGTGCCAGCAGTTACTCGAAGGGGAGTTCCGAGCAGTACTTC. It yields the protein CASSYSKGSSEQYF.

This clonotype occurred a few times. The chain carries TRBV4-2 and TRBJ2-4; TRBD2 aligns across 7 bases. CDR1 is LGHNA and CDR2 is YNFKEQ in the germline V gene. The CDR3 runs to 18 residues. Trimming cost V 1 base and J 0 bases; bases outside gene matches: 9. The CDR3 region has the DNA TGTGCCAGCAGCCAAGTAATAGGGGAGGGTCGAGCCAAAAACATTCAGTACTTC. It codes for CASSQVIGEGRAKNIQYF.

This clonotype showed up many times. This chain connects TRBV13 to TRBJ1-3; 9 nucleotides match TRBD1. Germline values: CDR1 PRHDT, CDR2 FYEKMQ (reference sequence). With V trimmed by 4 bases and J by 2 bases, 3 bases remained unmatched. The CDR3 is 15 amino acids. The CDR3 sequence: CASSSGTGTGNTIYF. The CDR3 region has the DNA TGTGCCAGCAGCTCCGGGACAGGGACTGGAAACACCATATATTTT.

This clonotype was seen a single time. The chain employs TRBV9 and TRBJ1-4, with TRBD1 matching 11 bases. V gave up 2 bases and J gave up 7 bases; unmatched junction bases: 1. CDR3 length equals 14 residues. Germline V CDR1 and CDR2: SGDLS, YYNGEE. The CDR3, as DNA: TGTGCCAGCAGCGTCGGGACAGGGGGTGAAAAACTGTTTTTT. As protein: CASSVGTGGEKLFF.

The chain joins TRBV3-1 to TRBJ2-5, with 11 nucleotides matching TRBD2. The V and J ends lost 4 bases and 2 bases, in that order; junction bases with no gene match: 3. This CDR3 region has 15 residues. The germline gives CDR1 LGHDT, CDR2 YNNKEL (reference sequence). The chain's CDR3 is CASSLAGGMQETQYF. The CDR3, as DNA: TGTGCCAGCAGCCTAGCGGGGGGGATGCAAGAGACCCAGTACTTC.

The chain has TRBV11-2 and TRBJ2-7; D remains ambiguous. Germline lookup yields CDR1 SGHAT and CDR2 FQNNGV. Trimming removed 1 base at V and 2 bases at J, with 9 bases between. CDR3 length: 14 amino acids. In DNA form, the CDR3 reads TGTGCCAGCAGCTTAGGGTTGTCCACCTACGAGCAGTACTTC. Amino acid sequence: CASSLGLSTYEQYF.

Only a few counts were recorded for this clonotype. The chain links TRBV5-6 to TRBJ2-2, with 7 positions matching TRBD1. This CDR3 region has 14 residues. V lost 4 bases to trimming and J lost 5 bases; unmatched junction nucleotides: 5. The germline V gene encodes CDR1 SGHDT and CDR2 YYEEEE. The CDR3 nucleotides are TGTGCCAGCAGCCGAGACAGGGCTACCGGGGAGCTGTTTTTT. This codes for CASSRDRATGELFF.

This clonotype was seen a few times. The chain is built from TRBV29-1 and TRBJ2-1; D ambiguous. V lost 4 bases and J lost 5, with 6 bases in between. The CDR3 totals 11 residues. Per germline, CDR1 SQVTM and CDR2 ANQGSEA. For the CDR3, the DNA is TGCAGCGTTGTGCGGCACAATGAGCAGTTCTTC. This sequence encodes CSVVRHNEQFF.

The table lists this clonotype with many counts. The gene calls are TRBV20-1 and TRBJ2-6, with TRBD2 matching 7 bases. The CDR3 consists of 15 residues. Germline lookup yields CDR1 DFQATT and CDR2 SNEGSKA (reference sequence). The V segment lost 5 bases and the J segment 4 bases; nucleotides outside the gene matches: 8. CDR3 region: CSAQREGTGANVLTF. The CDR3 region has the DNA TGCAGTGCTCAGAGGGAGGGAACCGGGGCCAACGTCCTGACTTTC.

This clonotype was seen repeatedly, ten times or more. The chain couples TRBV20-1 to TRBJ2-2; D not certain. Germline CDR1 DFQATT, CDR2 SNEGSKA (reference sequence). V lost 5 bases and J lost 4, with 14 bases in between. The CDR3 spans 14 residues. CDR3 DNA: TGCAGTGCTCCCCTGGGAAAGGGCACCGGGGAGCTGTTTTTT. Protein product: CSAPLGKGTGELFF.

The rearrangement joins TRBV6-6 to TRBJ2-6; D may match TRBD1 or TRBD2 (5 bases each). V was clipped by 5 bases and J by 9 bases, with 14 bases between them. Per germline, CDR1 MNHNY and CDR2 SVGAGI (reference sequence). The CDR3 sequence is 14 residues long. CDR3 loop: CASSRDERGNVLTF. The CDR3, as DNA: TGTGCCAGCAGTCGGGACGAACGGGGCAACGTCCTGACTTTC.

This clonotype was counted at least ten times. The chain joins TRBV4-3 to TRBJ1-2, with D perhaps TRBD1 (5 bases). Germline V CDR1 and CDR2: LGHNA, YSLEER. Trimming stripped 1 base from V and 4 bases from J, with 13 bases between. The CDR3 loop spans 15 amino acids. CDR3 sequence reads: CASSQVEWGSYGYTF. In nucleotides, the CDR3 is TGCGCCAGCAGCCAAGTTGAGTGGGGGTCCTATGGCTACACCTTC.

The table lists this clonotype with a few counts. The chain employs TRBV2 and TRBJ1-4; D remains unclear. V dropped 4 bases and J dropped 5 bases, with 14 bases sitting between them. Germline lookup yields CDR1 SNHLY and CDR2 FYNNEI. The CDR3 extends over 15 amino acids. The CDR3 sequence: CASSVYGRPNEKLFF. DNA for the CDR3: TGTGCCAGCAGTGTATACGGGAGACCGAATGAAAAACTGTTTTTT.

The chain recombines TRBV10-3 with TRBJ2-5, with TRBD2 identical over 8 bases. The CDR3 consists of 16 residues. The junction had 11 bases not matched to a gene; V was cut back by 4 bases and J by 4 bases. From germline, CDR1 is ENHRY and CDR2 SYGVKD. The CDR3 region is CAISAGPSGGRETQYF. CDR3 coding DNA: TGTGCCATCAGTGCGGGCCCGAGCGGGGGAAGAGAGACCCAGTACTTC.

This clonotype was picked up many times. The V gene is TRBV6-6, the J gene TRBJ1-1; TRBD1 aligns across 11 bases. The germline V gene has CDR1 MNHNY and CDR2 SVGAGI (reference sequence). The junction had 11 bases not matched to a gene; V was cut back by 2 bases and J by 0 bases. CDR3 size: 19 residues. CDR3 DNA: TGTGCCAGCAGTTACCGCATCGGAGGGACAGGGGGATTGAACACTGAAGCTTTCTTT. It yields the protein CASSYRIGGTGGLNTEAFF.

Within the sample, this clonotype is medium-sized. The J gene is TRBJ1-4, the V gene TRBV12-3 or TRBV12-4, with D possibly matching TRBD1 (5 bases). This CDR3 has 14 residues. Trimming removed 10 bases at V and 4 bases at J, with 16 bases between. The CDR3 coding sequence is TGTGCCACCCAGTTCGGGGGGTTTAATGAAAAACTGTTTTTT. Translated, it gives CATQFGGFNEKLFF.

In DNA, the CDR3 is TGTGCCAGCAGTCGCACGGGGGGCTATGGCTACACCTTC. Its translation: CASSRTGGYGYTF. This chain joins TRBV6-5 and TRBJ1-2; D is possibly TRBD1 (5 bases). The germline CDR1 and CDR2 sequences are MNHEY and SVGAGI. Trimming cost V 5 bases and J 4 bases, with 11 bases left between them. CDR3 length equals 13 residues.

This clonotype was seen many times. The J gene is TRBJ2-5, the V gene TRBV20-1; 7 bases line up with TRBD1. The CDR3 has 16 residues. After removal of 5 bases from V and 6 bases from J, the junction contained 18 bases not matched to a gene. Germline-derived CDR1 and CDR2 are DFQATT and SNEGSKA (reference sequence). CDR3 DNA: TGCAGTGCTGTGATCCGACAGGGCGATGAGAAGAAGACCCAGTACTTC. It yields the protein CSAVIRQGDEKKTQYF.

The CDR3 region has the DNA TGCAGCGTTTGGGGTGGGGACTATGGCTACACCTTC. Translating it yields CSVWGGDYGYTF. This chain connects TRBV29-1 to TRBJ1-2; D gene ambiguous. V was pared by 5 bases and J by 3 bases, with 10 bases between. Looked up from germline, CDR1 is SQVTM and CDR2 is ANQGSEA. The CDR3 extends over 12 amino acids.

This clonotype was seen many times. V gene TRBV20-1 combines with J gene TRBJ2-5, with TRBD2 matching 13 bases. This CDR3 spans 16 amino acids. The J segment lost 5 bases and the V segment lost 5 bases, leaving 11 bases of the junction unmatched. Per germline, CDR1 DFQATT and CDR2 SNEGSKA (reference sequence). CDR3 residues: CSASRTSGGPRETQYF. For the CDR3, the DNA is TGCAGTGCTTCAAGGACTAGCGGGGGCCCTCGGGAGACCCAGTACTTC.

The V and J genes are TRBV20-1 and TRBJ2-3; D is uncertain. Trimming pared 6 bases from V and 6 bases from J, leaving 10 bases between. Germline CDR1 and CDR2: DFQATT and SNEGSKA (reference sequence). This CDR3 comprises 11 residues. CDR3 sequence reads: CSAENGDTQYF. The CDR3 DNA follows: TGCAGTGCGGAGAACGGGGATACGCAGTATTTT.

This clonotype was seen a handful of times. One junction end does not reproduce the germline sequence, and a read error may be involved. The V call is TRBV7-7, the J call TRBJ2-5, with 8 bases that match TRBD2. Germline V gene sequence: CDR1 SSHAT, CDR2 FNYEAQ (reference sequence). The CDR3 runs to 14 residues. In DNA form, the CDR3 reads TGTGCTAGCAGTCACGGGGGGGCCCAAGAGACCCAGTACTTC. It specifies CASSHGGAQETQYF.

This clonotype was found many times. The rearrangement joins TRBV14 to TRBJ2-6; no reliable D call. Deletions cut 3 bases from V and 4 bases from J, with 13 bases between. Germline CDR1 and CDR2: SGHDN and FVKESK. CDR3 length: 16 residues. CDR3 sequence (DNA): TGTGCCAGCAGCCAGAGAGTAACCTCCGGGGCCAACGTCCTGACTTTC. Its protein product is CASSQRVTSGANVLTF.

The rearrangement uses TRBV7-8 and TRBJ2-3; a weak D match, TRBD2 (5 bases). The CDR3 runs 18 residues. Germline V gene sequence: CDR1 SGHVS, CDR2 FQNEAQ. V was pared by 1 base and J by 5 bases, with 22 bases between. The CDR3 spells CASSLGYEGAPNRDTQYF. As DNA, the CDR3 is TGTGCCAGCAGCTTAGGATACGAGGGTGCTCCGAACCGAGATACGCAGTATTTT.

This clonotype was picked up many times. The chain employs TRBV12-3 or TRBV12-4 and TRBJ1-5; D possibly corresponds to TRBD1 (6 bases). The CDR3 totals 14 residues. Trimming pared 5 bases from V and 4 bases from J, leaving 12 bases between. The CDR3 nucleotides read TGTGCCAGCAGTGCCACAGGGCGGAATCAGCCCCAGCATTTT. It translates to CASSATGRNQPQHF.

This clonotype was seen repeatedly, ten times or more. A read error may account for a junction end that differs from germline. The J gene is TRBJ2-7, the V gene TRBV7-2; 8 bases line up with TRBD1. The V gene's germline CDR1 is SGHTA and CDR2 FQGNSA. This CDR3 region has 13 residues. CDR3 coding DNA: TGTGCCAGCAGCTTAAGGGACAGGTTCGAGAAGTACTTC. Protein: CASSLRDRFEKYF.

The chain recombines TRBV7-9 with TRBJ1-1; D possibly corresponds to TRBD1 (5 bases). Germline CDR1 and CDR2: SEHNR and FQNEAQ (reference sequence). V was cut by 8 bases and J by 0 bases, with 25 bases left in between. The CDR3 runs to 18 residues. CDR3 region: CASLSLPPGVGMNTEAFF. The CDR3 region has the DNA TGTGCCAGCCTATCCCTACCACCGGGGGTGGGCATGAACACTGAAGCTTTCTTT.

The chain recombines TRBV29-1 with TRBJ1-2; TRBD1 matches 7 bases. V was clipped by 6 bases and J by 8 bases; unmatched bases: 9. This CDR3 region has 12 residues. Germline-derived CDR1 and CDR2 are SQVTM and ANQGSEA. The CDR3 protein is CSVSLTGDGYTF. CDR3 nucleotide sequence: TGCAGCGTAAGCCTCACAGGGGACGGCTACACCTTC.

The table lists this clonotype with a few counts. The CDR3: CASTAELTNTGELFF. The DNA for the CDR3 is TGTGCCAGCACGGCAGAGCTAACGAACACCGGGGAGCTGTTTTTT. The rearrangement uses TRBV7-2 and TRBJ2-2; D gene ambiguous. With 7 bases removed from V and 0 bases from J, the gap between germline ends came to 12 bases. Germline CDR1 SGHTA, CDR2 FQGNSA. This CDR3 has 15 residues.

In this sample, this clonotype turned up a few times. The chain couples TRBV29-1 to TRBJ1-1; tentatively, D is TRBD1 (5 bases). Trimming took off 4 bases at V and 0 bases at J, with 12 bases between the two ends. The CDR3 is 14 amino acids. Germline lookup yields CDR1 SQVTM and CDR2 ANQGSEA. CDR3 in DNA: TGCAGCGTTGTGAGGGGCAGCATGAACACTGAAGCTTTCTTT. It yields the protein CSVVRGSMNTEAFF.

This clonotype showed up just a few times. The chain uses TRBV7-9 and TRBJ2-5; 12 positions match TRBD2. CDR1 and CDR2 (germline): SEHNR, FQNEAQ (reference sequence). This CDR3 comprises 15 residues. V dropped 4 bases and J dropped 5; count of bases not matched to a gene: 5. CDR3 sequence (DNA): TGTGCCAGCAGCTCCCTAGCGGGGGGGCAGGAGACCCAGTACTTC. Translation: CASSSLAGGQETQYF.